The T cell receptor (beta chain) described here comes from a study of cytomegalovirus exposure and HLA in healthy donors. 60 Vbeta and 13 Jbeta primers were used in PCR. Clones were sequenced by immunoSEQ multiplex PCR, and TCRdb holds only the in-frame ones, with some missing. The sample yields 100,000 to 150,000 clones, roughly two thirds seen once. Donors consisted of healthy bone marrow donors. The CDR3 extends over 15 amino acids. CDR1 is MGHRA and CDR2 is YSYEKL in the germline V gene. Trimming cost V 0 bases and J 4 bases; bases outside gene matches: 3. The source of this sequence is a man aged 25 to 40 in good health and CMV-seropositive. Input material: PBMCs. The V call is TRBV4-1, the J call TRBJ2-5; 9 bases agree with TRBD1. CDR3 loop: CASSQEATGGETQYF. CDR3 in DNA: TGCGCCAGCAGCCAAGAGGCGACAGGGGGAGAGACCCAGTACTTC.